Listed below are T cell receptor beta chains from one sample, sequenced in a study of blood T cell repertoires in COVID-19. Assay: immunoSEQ multiplex PCR; the TCRdb copy retains only in-frame clones and omits some. Of 65,000 to 70,000 clones detected, approximately 83% appear once; the ten largest clones hold 16%. The sample consisted of peripheral blood. These receptors all come from a man aged 35-49 years with COVID-19, enrolled during active disease. Each CDR3 is given with its conserved first and last residue. Each record gives: CDR3 protein, CDR3 DNA, clone size, D gene, V gene, J gene, CDR3 length. D genes are given only for firm matches. Some rows mark clone size as missing; the rest say once, few, many or name a class of expanded clone.

CDR3 protein: CASSSRGQGGNEQFF
CDR3 DNA: TGCGCCAGCAGCTCGAGGGGGCAGGGTGGGAATGAGCAGTTCTTC
clone size: once
D gene: TRBD1
V gene: TRBV5-1
J gene: TRBJ2-1
CDR3 length: 15

CDR3 protein: CAGRRGGANVLTF
CDR3 DNA: TGTGCCGGCCGAAGGGGGGGGGCCAACGTCCTGACTTTC
clone size: once
D gene: -
V gene: TRBV30
J gene: TRBJ2-6
CDR3 length: 13

CDR3 protein: CASSASSGGEQYF
CDR3 DNA: TGTGCCAGCAGTGCTTCTAGCGGGGGGGAGCAGTACTTC
clone size: -
D gene: TRBD2
V gene: TRBV2
J gene: TRBJ2-7
CDR3 length: 13

CDR3 protein: CASSPYQGPYGYTF
CDR3 DNA: TGTGCCAGCAGTCCCTACCAGGGTCCGTATGGCTACACCTTC
clone size: -
D gene: -
V gene: TRBV28
J gene: TRBJ1-2
CDR3 length: 14

CDR3 protein: CASSRLRRGQSYEQYF
CDR3 DNA: TGTGCCAGCAGCCGCTTGAGGCGGGGCCAATCCTACGAGCAGTACTTC
clone size: -
D gene: -
V gene: TRBV5-7
J gene: TRBJ2-7
CDR3 length: 16

CDR3 protein: CATETNPGSEKLFF
CDR3 DNA: TGTGCCACTGAGACAAACCCGGGGTCTGAAAAACTGTTTTTT
clone size: -
D gene: -
V gene: TRBV10-3
J gene: TRBJ1-4
CDR3 length: 14

CDR3 protein: CASSLALTSGGAFSNEQFF
CDR3 DNA: TGCGCCAGCAGCTTGGCCCTGACTAGCGGGGGGGCCTTTTCCAATGAGCAGTTCTTC
clone size: -
D gene: TRBD2
V gene: TRBV5-1
J gene: TRBJ2-1
CDR3 length: 19

CDR3 protein: CASTVDSVSGNTIYF
CDR3 DNA: TGTGCCAGTACCGTGGACAGCGTCTCTGGAAACACCATATATTTT
clone size: -
D gene: -
V gene: TRBV19
J gene: TRBJ1-3
CDR3 length: 15

CDR3 protein: CASTSDRVGTGELFF
CDR3 DNA: TGTGCCAGTACCTCGGACAGGGTCGGCACCGGGGAGCTGTTTTTT
clone size: -
D gene: TRBD1
V gene: TRBV19
J gene: TRBJ2-2
CDR3 length: 15

CDR3 protein: CASSSGQGTGEKLFF
CDR3 DNA: TGTGCCAGCAGCTCTGGACAGGGGACGGGAGAAAAACTGTTTTTT
clone size: -
D gene: TRBD1
V gene: TRBV11-2
J gene: TRBJ1-4
CDR3 length: 15

CDR3 protein: CASSPGGWDTQYF
CDR3 DNA: TGTGCCAGCAGCCCCGGTGGTTGGGATACGCAGTATTTT
clone size: -
D gene: -
V gene: TRBV14
J gene: TRBJ2-3
CDR3 length: 13

CDR3 protein: CASSTQGQPYEQYF
CDR3 DNA: TGTGCCAGTAGTACACAGGGACAGCCCTACGAGCAGTACTTC
clone size: -
D gene: TRBD1
V gene: TRBV19
J gene: TRBJ2-7
CDR3 length: 14

CDR3 protein: CASRPAGRYSTDTQYF
CDR3 DNA: TGTGCCAGCAGACCCGCGGGGCGGTATAGCACAGATACGCAGTATTTT
clone size: -
D gene: -
V gene: TRBV11-2
J gene: TRBJ2-3
CDR3 length: 16

CDR3 protein: CASSLTLYTEAFF
CDR3 DNA: TGTGCCAGCAGCTTAACTCTTTACACTGAAGCTTTCTTT
clone size: -
D gene: -
V gene: TRBV11-2
J gene: TRBJ1-1
CDR3 length: 13

CDR3 protein: CASSHRTSPTDTQYF
CDR3 DNA: TGTGCCAGCAGCCACCGGACTAGTCCCACAGATACGCAGTATTTT
clone size: -
D gene: TRBD2
V gene: TRBV5-4
J gene: TRBJ2-3
CDR3 length: 15

CDR3 protein: CASSWPRQGDGYTF
CDR3 DNA: TGCGCCAGCAGCTGGCCCCGACAGGGGGATGGCTACACCTTC
clone size: -
D gene: TRBD1
V gene: TRBV5-1
J gene: TRBJ1-2
CDR3 length: 14

CDR3 protein: CASTPRGTGYEQYF
CDR3 DNA: TGTGCCAGCACCCCAAGGGGGACAGGATACGAGCAGTACTTC
clone size: -
D gene: TRBD1
V gene: TRBV6-5
J gene: TRBJ2-7
CDR3 length: 14

CDR3 protein: CASSGPGQLTEAFF
CDR3 DNA: TGCGCCAGCAGCGGACCGGGACAGTTGACTGAAGCTTTCTTT
clone size: once
D gene: TRBD1
V gene: TRBV5-1
J gene: TRBJ1-1
CDR3 length: 14

CDR3 protein: CASSYGRRTYEKLFF
CDR3 DNA: TGTGCCAGCAGTTACGGTCGCAGAACCTATGAAAAACTGTTTTTT
clone size: -
D gene: -
V gene: TRBV6-5
J gene: TRBJ1-4
CDR3 length: 15

CDR3 protein: CASSQSPADTQYF
CDR3 DNA: TGTGCCAGCTCCCAAAGTCCAGCAGATACGCAGTATTTT
clone size: -
D gene: -
V gene: TRBV18
J gene: TRBJ2-3
CDR3 length: 13

CDR3 protein: CAISEKEVAGGGETQYF
CDR3 DNA: TGTGCCATCAGTGAGAAGGAAGTAGCGGGGGGCGGGGAGACCCAGTACTTC
clone size: few
D gene: TRBD2
V gene: TRBV10-3
J gene: TRBJ2-5
CDR3 length: 17

CDR3 protein: CASSPSSGANVLTF
CDR3 DNA: TGTGCCAGCAGCCCGAGCTCTGGGGCCAACGTCCTGACTTTC
clone size: -
D gene: -
V gene: TRBV3-1/TRBV3-2
J gene: TRBJ2-6
CDR3 length: 14